The next 24 T cell receptor beta chains were all read from a single sample in a study of blood T cell repertoires in COVID-19. Libraries were prepared by immunoSEQ multiplex PCR; TCRdb keeps only in-frame clonotypes and omits some of them. The table has about 330,000 clones, roughly 87% seen once. Source material: PBMCs or T cells enriched from blood (not recorded which). The receptors here all came from a woman younger than 45 who had recovered from COVID-19.

The chain couples TRBV11-2 to TRBJ1-6; 7 bases match TRBD1. With V trimmed by 3 bases and J by 8 bases, 4 bases remained unmatched. The CDR3 runs to 14 residues. Germline V lookup: CDR1 SGHAT, CDR2 FQNNGV. For the CDR3, the DNA is TGTGCCAGCAGCTTCAATACAGGGGATTCACCCCTCCACTTT. It encodes CASSFNTGDSPLHF.

The rearrangement uses TRBV14 and TRBJ1-6; TRBD1 matches 7 bases. The length of the CDR3 is 13 residues. The V gene's germline CDR1 is SGHDN and CDR2 FVKESK. V shed 2 bases, J shed 10 bases, and the junction held 2 bases outside the gene matches. The CDR3 loop reads CASSQTGDSPLHF. DNA of the CDR3: TGTGCCAGCAGCCAAACAGGGGACTCACCCCTCCACTTT.

V usage is TRBV2 and J usage is TRBJ2-7, with a possible D match to TRBD1 (6 bases). The CDR3 runs to 13 residues. CDR1 is SNHLY, CDR2 FYNNEI, per germline. Trimming removed 4 bases at V and 2 bases at J, with 9 bases between. Here the CDR3 DNA reads TGTGCCAGCAGTGGGACAGTACCCTACGAGCAGTACTTC. It yields the protein CASSGTVPYEQYF.

The chain employs TRBV7-2 and TRBJ1-6, with 7 bases identical to TRBD1. In germline, CDR1 is SGHTA, CDR2 FQGNSA. The CDR3 spans 15 residues. The V and J ends lost 5 bases and 7 bases, in that order; junction bases with no gene match: 8. Here the CDR3 DNA reads TGTGCCAGCAGCGGACAGGTCGGGTCGAATTCACCCCTCCACTTT. Amino acids: CASSGQVGSNSPLHF.

The chain employs TRBV28 and TRBJ1-1; D perhaps matches TRBD1 (5 bases). The germline V and J ends were trimmed by 8 bases and 10 bases, with 23 bases remaining between them. CDR3 length: 14 residues. Per germline, CDR1 MDHEN and CDR2 SYDVKM. CDR3 sequence: CASSLGAGTLGAFF. The CDR3 region has the DNA TGTGCCAGCTCCCTTGGGGCAGGAACACTTGGAGCTTTCTTT.

This clone was detected a few times. The chain recombines TRBV12-5 with TRBJ1-1, with D possibly matching TRBD1 (6 bases). The CDR3 extends over 17 amino acids. Germline values: CDR1 LGHNT, CDR2 FRNRAP. Trimming removed 2 bases from V and 0 bases from J, with 16 bases in between. The CDR3 reads CASGLPLQGRVNTEAFF. The CDR3 DNA reads TGTGCTAGTGGTTTGCCCCTACAGGGTAGGGTGAACACTGAAGCTTTCTTT.

This rearrangement joins TRBV5-6 to TRBJ1-5; D is possibly TRBD1 (5 bases). Germline V gene lookup returns CDR1 SGHDT and CDR2 YYEEEE. The CDR3 is made up of 13 amino acids. The germline V and J ends were trimmed by 0 bases and 6 bases, with 7 bases remaining between them. CDR3 in amino acids: CASSLGRVQPQHF. For the CDR3, the DNA is TGTGCCAGCAGCTTGGGCAGGGTTCAGCCCCAGCATTTT.

The chain carries TRBV6-5 and TRBJ1-1; TRBD1 matches 8 bases. The CDR3 covers 15 residues. Losses at the gene ends were 4 bases for V and 6 bases for J; bases not matched to a gene: 10. Germline CDR1 MNHEY, CDR2 SVGAGI. The CDR3 region has the DNA TGTGCCAGCAGTTCCCTCGGACAGGGAGGCGCTGAAGCTTTCTTT. Amino acid sequence: CASSSLGQGGAEAFF.

The chain couples TRBV27 to TRBJ1-2, with 8 bases aligning to TRBD1. With 6 bases clipped from V and 4 bases from J, the junction kept 7 bases outside the gene matches. There are 14 residues in the CDR3. CDR1 MNHEY and CDR2 SMNVEV come from the germline V gene (reference sequence). The chain's CDR3 is CASRPWTGTYGYTF. The CDR3 region has the DNA TGTGCCAGCAGGCCATGGACAGGGACCTATGGCTACACCTTC.

V gene TRBV28 combines with J gene TRBJ2-5; D is perhaps TRBD1 (6 bases). This CDR3 has 15 residues. V gave up 5 bases and J gave up 1 base, with 14 bases separating them. Per germline, CDR1 MDHEN and CDR2 SYDVKM. Written as DNA, the CDR3 is TGTGCCAGCAGTCCTGGAGTGGACAGCCAAGAGACCCAGTACTTC. This codes for CASSPGVDSQETQYF.

The chain recombines TRBV6-2 or TRBV6-3 with TRBJ2-7, with 7 positions matching TRBD2. This CDR3 spans 18 amino acids. V trimming: 2 bases; J trimming: 3 bases; junction bases outside the gene matches: 16. The germline gives CDR1 MNHEY, CDR2 SVGEGT. As DNA, the CDR3 is TGTGCCAGCAGTTACACCCAGGCGAGAAAGCGGGGTCGCTACGAGCAGTACTTC. Translated: CASSYTQARKRGRYEQYF.

The chain carries TRBV28 and TRBJ1-6; D is perhaps TRBD1 (6 bases). Germline V lookup: CDR1 MDHEN, CDR2 SYDVKM. The CDR3 consists of 13 residues. The V end was cut by 6 bases, the J end by 7 bases, with 10 bases between. CDR3 DNA sequence: TGTGCCAGCAGGGCACAGGGAAATTCACCCCTCCACTTT. Translated: CASRAQGNSPLHF.

The V and J genes are TRBV5-1 and TRBJ1-2; possible D gene TRBD1, 6 bases. Per germline, CDR1 SGHRS and CDR2 YFSETQ. This CDR3 is built from 14 residues. V gave up 0 bases and J gave up 7 bases, with 13 bases separating them. In DNA form, the CDR3 reads TGCGCCAGCAGCTTGGCCAGCAGGGGCGGTGGCTACACCTTC. Protein: CASSLASRGGGYTF.

The V call is TRBV27, the J call TRBJ2-2; possibly TRBD1 for D (5 bases). The germline CDR1 and CDR2 sequences are MNHEY and SMNVEV (reference sequence). The CDR3 extends over 13 amino acids. Trimming removed 3 bases from V and 8 bases from J, with 10 bases in between. The CDR3 bases are TGTGCCAGCAGTTTCTCGCAGGGAGGGGAGCTGTTTTTT. This codes for CASSFSQGGELFF.

V gene TRBV13 combines with J gene TRBJ2-1, with 12 bases lining up with TRBD2. This CDR3 has 15 amino acids. Germline CDR1 and CDR2: PRHDT and FYEKMQ (reference sequence). The junction had 7 bases not matched to a gene; V was cut back by 6 bases and J by 7 bases. CDR3 in DNA: TGTGCCAGCAGTTACAGGGGGACTAGCGGGAATGAGCAGTTCTTC. As protein: CASSYRGTSGNEQFF.

The chain uses TRBV7-2 and TRBJ1-2; D gene unclear. Trimming left V 5 bases short and J 6 bases short, with 16 bases between. Germline V gene lookup returns CDR1 SGHTA and CDR2 FQGNSA. The CDR3 contains 14 residues. The CDR3 spells CASSPRSSEDGYTF. CDR3 nucleotide sequence: TGTGCCAGCAGCCCCCGGAGCAGTGAAGATGGCTACACCTTC.

This clone was recorded once. The rearrangement links TRBV18 to TRBJ1-2; 8 positions agree with TRBD1. The junction had 6 bases not matched to a gene; V was cut back by 3 bases and J by 0 bases. From germline, CDR1 is KGHSH and CDR2 LQKENI. The CDR3 has 16 residues. For the CDR3, the DNA is TGTGCCAGCTCACCCGGACAGGGCCAAGCTAACTATGGCTACACCTTC. Residues: CASSPGQGQANYGYTF.

The rearrangement uses TRBV9 and TRBJ2-3; possible D gene TRBD1, 6 bases. V was pared by 1 base and J by 9 bases, with 15 bases between. Looked up from germline, CDR1 is SGDLS and CDR2 is YYNGEE. CDR3 length: 14 amino acids. The CDR3 protein is CASSVHGQSRTQYF. The CDR3 DNA reads TGTGCCAGCAGCGTACATGGACAGTCAAGGACGCAGTATTTT. Together with reference TRBV9 and TRBJ2-3, the CDR3 gives the full variable domain: DSGVTQTPKHLITATGQRVTLRCSPRSGDLSVYWYQQSLDQGLQFLIQYYNGEERAKGNILERFSAQQFPDLHSELNLSSLELGDSALYFCASSVHGQSRTQYFGPGTRLTVL.

This clone was seen only a few times. The genes are TRBV2 and TRBJ1-2; weak D call: TRBD1 (5 bases). Trimming shortened V by 3 bases and J by 7 bases, and 9 bases separated the two germline ends. This CDR3 is 12 amino acids long. Germline V lookup: CDR1 SNHLY, CDR2 FYNNEI. The DNA for the CDR3 is TGTGCCAGCAGTGAGGGCAGGGTTGGCTACACCTTC. Its protein product is CASSEGRVGYTF.

The V gene is TRBV28, the J gene TRBJ2-1; 14 bases match TRBD2. V trimming: 6 bases; J trimming: 8 bases; junction bases outside the gene matches: 6. The CDR3 spans 15 residues. Per the germline V gene, CDR1 is MDHEN and CDR2 is SYDVKM. Here the CDR3 DNA reads TGTGCCAGCAGGACTAGCGGGGGGGCCATCTATGAGCAGTTCTTC. Translation gives CASRTSGGAIYEQFF. Full variable domain (missing parts from reference TRBV28 and TRBJ2-1): DVKVTQSSRYLVKRTGEKVFLECVQDMDHENMFWYRQDPGLGLRLIYFSYDVKMKEKGDIPEGYSVSREKKERFSLILESASTNQTSMYLCASRTSGGAIYEQFFGPGTRLTVL.

V usage is TRBV5-4 and J usage is TRBJ1-2, with D possibly being TRBD1 (6 bases). The CDR3 extends over 13 amino acids. Germline CDR1 is SGHNT and CDR2 is YYREEE (reference sequence). Trimming pared 4 bases from V and 3 bases from J, leaving 10 bases between. The CDR3 protein is CASSTKGDYGYTF. As DNA, the CDR3 is TGTGCCAGCAGCACAAAGGGGGACTATGGCTACACCTTC.

This clone was observed a handful of times. This rearrangement joins TRBV19 to TRBJ2-1; D is perhaps TRBD1 (5 bases). Trimming stripped 3 bases from V and 4 bases from J, with 13 bases between. The germline V gene encodes CDR1 LNHDA and CDR2 SQIVND (reference sequence). The CDR3 has 15 residues. The CDR3 region is CASSMLGPVYNEQFF. DNA for the CDR3: TGTGCCAGTAGTATGTTGGGGCCTGTTTACAATGAGCAGTTCTTC.

This chain links TRBV5-5 with TRBJ2-7, with 8 positions matching TRBD2. Germline CDR1 SGHKS, CDR2 YYEKEE (reference sequence). The CDR3 length is 16 residues. The J segment lost 3 bases and the V segment lost 3 bases, leaving 11 bases of the junction unmatched. CDR3 amino acids: CASSSLRGGEHYEQYF. CDR3 bases: TGTGCCAGCAGCTCCCTCCGGGGGGGGGAACACTACGAGCAGTACTTC.

This clone came up once. The genes are TRBV15 and TRBJ2-7; 9 bases fit TRBD1. Germline V gene data show CDR1 as LNHNV and CDR2 as YYDKDF (reference sequence). V shed 0 bases, J shed 7 bases, and the junction held 7 bases outside the gene matches. CDR3 length: 15 amino acids. CDR3 coding DNA: TGTGCCACCAGCAGAGACACAGGGGGCGCGGGGGAGCAGTACTTC. It codes for CATSRDTGGAGEQYF.